The 17 T cell receptor beta chains presented below share a single source sample, sequenced in a study of T cell changes during pregnancy in multiple sclerosis. Sequenced by immunoSEQ multiplex PCR; TCRdb stores in-frame clones only, minus some. The table shows about 29,000 clones, with 75% to 90% occurring only once. Material: CD8+ T cells from peripheral blood mononuclear cells, obtained after pregnancy. The source is a female donor with multiple sclerosis, enrolled in a pregnancy study.

The chain employs TRBV19 and TRBJ1-5; 7 positions agree with TRBD1. The germline gives CDR1 LNHDA, CDR2 SQIVND (reference sequence). The junction had 5 bases not matched to a gene; V was cut back by 7 bases and J by 2 bases. The CDR3 loop spans 14 amino acids. CDR3 loop: CASTTGTGNQPQHF. The CDR3 nucleotides read TGTGCCAGTACCACGGGGACAGGCAATCAGCCCCAGCATTTT. The variable domain in full, with the rest retrieved from reference TRBV19 and TRBJ1-5, is DGGITQSPKYLFRKEGQNVTLSCEQNLNHDAMYWYRQDPGQGLRLIYYSQIVNDFQKGDIAEGYSVSREKKESFPLTVTSAQKNPTAFYLCASTTGTGNQPQHFGDGTRLSIL.

This clone was seen once. The chain combines TRBV19 with TRBJ2-7, with D maybe TRBD2 (6 bases). This CDR3 comprises 14 residues. V was pared by 3 bases and J by 0 bases, with 9 bases between. The germline CDR1 and CDR2 sequences are LNHDA and SQIVND (reference sequence). As DNA, the CDR3 is TGTGCCAGTAGTATCGCGGGGAGCTCCTACGAGCAGTACTTC. Amino acids: CASSIAGSSYEQYF.

This clone was picked up one time. This rearrangement joins TRBV6-1 to TRBJ2-7; D possibly corresponds to TRBD1 (6 bases). V was pared by 7 bases and J by 2 bases, with 15 bases between. This CDR3 is built from 14 residues. Germline V gives CDR1 MNHNS, CDR2 SASEGT. CDR3 loop: CASNPDSRAYEQYF. CDR3 coding DNA: TGTGCCAGCAATCCGGACAGCCGGGCCTACGAGCAGTACTTC.

As DNA, the CDR3 is TGTGCCAGCAGTGAAGCGCAGGTAGCGGGGGGAACAGATACGCAGTATTTT. This gives the protein CASSEAQVAGGTDTQYF. The chain recombines TRBV2 with TRBJ2-3, with 10 bases aligning to TRBD2. CDR3 size: 17 residues. Germline lookup yields CDR1 SNHLY and CDR2 FYNNEI. V dropped 0 bases and J dropped 3; count of bases not matched to a gene: 6.

In its sample, this clone ranks as medium-sized (0.01 to 0.1%). The chain combines TRBV11-1 with TRBJ2-7; TRBD2 matches 11 bases. V dropped 6 bases and J dropped 3; count of bases not matched to a gene: 1. The V gene's germline CDR1 is SGHAT and CDR2 FQDESV (reference sequence). This CDR3 has 13 residues. The CDR3 region has the DNA TGTGCCAGCAGTGGACTAGCGGGCTACGAGCAGTACTTC. This sequence encodes CASSGLAGYEQYF. The full variable domain, its missing parts supplied by reference TRBV11-1 and TRBJ2-7, is EAEVAQSPRYKITEKSQAVAFWCDPISGHATLYWYRQILGQGPELLVQFQDESVVDDSQLPKDRFSAERLKGVDSTLKIQPAELGDSAMYLCASSGLAGYEQYFGPGTRLTVT.

This chain links TRBV4-3 with TRBJ2-2, with D perhaps matching TRBD2 (5 bases). The germline V and J ends were trimmed by 1 base and 6 bases, with 6 bases remaining between them. The V gene's germline CDR1 is LGHNA and CDR2 YSLEER. This CDR3 is 13 amino acids long. CDR3: CASSQGRAGELFF. In DNA form, the CDR3 reads TGCGCCAGCAGCCAAGGGCGGGCCGGGGAGCTGTTTTTT.

V is TRBV11-3 and J is TRBJ2-7, with 14 bases lining up with TRBD2. The CDR3 spans 15 residues. In germline, CDR1 is SGHNT, CDR2 YENEEA. The junction had 4 bases not matched to a gene; V was cut back by 5 bases and J by 4 bases. The CDR3 region is CASSPRTSGRYEQYF. The CDR3, as DNA: TGTGCCAGCAGCCCCCGGACTAGCGGGAGGTACGAGCAGTACTTC.

The gene calls are TRBV29-1 and TRBJ1-1; D unresolved. From germline, CDR1 is SQVTM and CDR2 ANQGSEA. The CDR3 loop spans 11 amino acids. Trimming cost V 5 bases and J 2 bases, with 6 bases left between them. DNA for the CDR3: TGCAGCGTTCCCACAAACACTGAAGCTTTCTTT. Translating it yields CSVPTNTEAFF.

The rearrangement joins TRBV13 to TRBJ2-3, with TRBD2 identical over 8 bases. CDR1 is PRHDT and CDR2 is FYEKMQ in the germline V gene (reference sequence). The V segment lost 7 bases and the J segment 1 base; nucleotides outside the gene matches: 10. The CDR3 totals 16 residues. Written as DNA, the CDR3 is TGTGCCAGCACCCCGGGACTAGTCGGAGGCACAGATACGCAGTATTTT. It encodes CASTPGLVGGTDTQYF. The full variable domain, in which reference TRBV13 and TRBJ2-3 provide the parts outside the CDR3, is AAGVIQSPRHLIKEKRETATLKCYPIPRHDTVYWYQQGPGQDPQFLISFYEKMQSDKGSIPDRFSAQQFSDYHSELNMSSLELGDSALYFCASTPGLVGGTDTQYFGPGTRLTVL.

The rearrangement joins TRBV27 to TRBJ2-7; 8 bases are shared with TRBD2. The CDR3 runs to 16 residues. The V segment lost 0 bases and the J segment 2 bases; nucleotides outside the gene matches: 6. The V gene's germline CDR1 is MNHEY and CDR2 SMNVEV (reference sequence). The CDR3 DNA is TGTGCCAGCAGTTTATCAGCGGGAGATTTAGCCTACGAGCAGTACTTC. As protein: CASSLSAGDLAYEQYF.

The CDR3 spells CASSPSGGYEQYF. In DNA, the CDR3 is TGTGCCAGCAGCCCCTCTGGGGGGTACGAGCAGTACTTC. The chain uses TRBV7-9 and TRBJ2-7, with D perhaps TRBD2 (6 bases). This CDR3 comprises 13 residues. Germline loops: CDR1 SEHNR, CDR2 FQNEAQ (reference sequence). V shed 5 bases and J shed 4 bases, with 12 bases lying between them.

The rearrangement links TRBV7-9 to TRBJ1-1, with a tentative D call TRBD1 (5 bases). The ends were cut back, 7 bases at V and 0 bases at J, with 18 bases in the middle. The CDR3 consists of 16 residues. Per germline, CDR1 SEHNR and CDR2 FQNEAQ (reference sequence). In DNA form, the CDR3 reads TGTGCCAGCAACCCGAGTGGGACTGTCATGAACACTGAAGCTTTCTTT. Its protein product is CASNPSGTVMNTEAFF.

On this clone itself: Other DNA sequences in this specimen translate into the identical CDR3. The rearrangement uses TRBV4-1 and TRBJ2-7; 12 nucleotides match TRBD1. J was trimmed by 4 bases and V by 3 bases; bases with no gene match: 1. Germline V gene lookup returns CDR1 MGHRA and CDR2 YSYEKL. The CDR3 runs to 14 residues. The DNA of the CDR3 is TGCGCCAGCAGCCAGGGACAGGGGGCTTACGAGCAGTACTTC. This gives the protein CASSQGQGAYEQYF.

This chain links TRBV27 with TRBJ2-7; D is perhaps TRBD2 (6 bases). This CDR3 is built from 14 residues. Germline CDR1 MNHEY, CDR2 SMNVEV (reference sequence). Trimming cost V 2 bases and J 4 bases, with 12 bases left between them. The CDR3 is CASSLRAGWYEQYF. CDR3 in DNA: TGTGCCAGCAGTTTAAGGGCGGGATGGTACGAGCAGTACTTC.

For the CDR3, the DNA is TGTGCCAGCAGCTCCAACGCCCTGACTAGCGGGAGACGAGAGACCCAGTACTTC. It codes for CASSSNALTSGRRETQYF. The chain is built from TRBV7-9 and TRBJ2-5; the match to TRBD2 covers 12 bases. This CDR3 has 18 residues. Germline V gene lookup returns CDR1 SEHNR and CDR2 FQNEAQ (reference sequence). The V segment lost 4 bases and the J segment 4 bases; nucleotides outside the gene matches: 13.

This clone was picked up one time. The chain couples TRBV29-1 to TRBJ2-3; 8 nucleotides align to TRBD1. Germline V gene sequence: CDR1 SQVTM, CDR2 ANQGSEA. CDR3 length: 15 amino acids. The V and J ends lost 7 bases and 2 bases, in that order; junction bases with no gene match: 11. CDR3 region: CSALTGAPITDTQYF. CDR3 DNA: TGCAGCGCCCTGACAGGGGCCCCAATCACAGATACGCAGTATTTT.

This clone showed up just a few times. V and J are TRBV15 and TRBJ2-3; D is possibly TRBD2 (5 bases). V shed 1 base and J shed 3 bases, with 14 bases lying between them. CDR3 size: 16 residues. CDR1 LNHNV and CDR2 YYDKDF come from the germline V gene (reference sequence). The CDR3 DNA sequence: TGTGCCACCAGCAGAGGGGGAGCGGAGGCTACAGATACGCAGTATTTT. It codes for CATSRGGAEATDTQYF.